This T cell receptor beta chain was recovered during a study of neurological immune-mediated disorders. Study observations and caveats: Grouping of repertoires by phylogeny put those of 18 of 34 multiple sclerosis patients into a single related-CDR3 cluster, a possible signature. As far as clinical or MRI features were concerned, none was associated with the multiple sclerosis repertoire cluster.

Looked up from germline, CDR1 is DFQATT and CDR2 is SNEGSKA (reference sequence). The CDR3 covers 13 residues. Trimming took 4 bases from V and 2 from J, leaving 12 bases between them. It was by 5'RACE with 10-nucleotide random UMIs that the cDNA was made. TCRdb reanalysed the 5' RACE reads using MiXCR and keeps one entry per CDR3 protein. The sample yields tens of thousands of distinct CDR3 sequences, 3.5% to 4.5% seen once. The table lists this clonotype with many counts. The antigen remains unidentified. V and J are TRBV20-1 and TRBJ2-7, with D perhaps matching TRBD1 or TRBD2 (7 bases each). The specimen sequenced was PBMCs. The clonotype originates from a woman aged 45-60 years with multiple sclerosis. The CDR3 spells CSATAGQTYEQYF. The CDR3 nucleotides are TGCAGTGCTACAGCGGGACAGACCTACGAGCAGTACTTC.